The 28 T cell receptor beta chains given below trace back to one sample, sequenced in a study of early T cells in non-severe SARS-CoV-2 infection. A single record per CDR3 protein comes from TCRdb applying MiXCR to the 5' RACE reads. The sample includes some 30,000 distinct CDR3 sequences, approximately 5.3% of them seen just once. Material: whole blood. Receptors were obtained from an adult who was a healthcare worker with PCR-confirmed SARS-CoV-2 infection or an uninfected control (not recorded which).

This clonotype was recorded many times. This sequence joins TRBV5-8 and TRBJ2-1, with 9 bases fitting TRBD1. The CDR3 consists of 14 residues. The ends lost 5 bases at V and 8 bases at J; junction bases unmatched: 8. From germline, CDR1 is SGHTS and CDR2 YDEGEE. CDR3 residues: CASRPGQGIDEQFF. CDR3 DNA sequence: TGTGCCAGCAGGCCAGGACAGGGGATCGATGAGCAGTTCTTC. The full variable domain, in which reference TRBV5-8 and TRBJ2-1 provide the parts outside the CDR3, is EAGVTQSPTHLIKTRGQQATLRCSPISGHTSVYWYQQALGLGLQFLLWYDEGEERNRGNFPPRFSGRQFPNYSSELNVNALELEDSALYLCASRPGQGIDEQFFGPGTRLTVL.

The CDR3 is CASTRPGQLYGYTF. The CDR3 DNA reads as TGTGCCAGTACCCGCCCGGGACAGCTGTATGGCTACACCTTC. This sequence joins TRBV19 and TRBJ1-2; 7 bases line up with TRBD1. The CDR3 consists of 14 residues. J gave up 5 bases and V 7 bases, and 10 bases lay outside the gene matches. The V gene's germline CDR1 is LNHDA and CDR2 SQIVND (reference sequence).

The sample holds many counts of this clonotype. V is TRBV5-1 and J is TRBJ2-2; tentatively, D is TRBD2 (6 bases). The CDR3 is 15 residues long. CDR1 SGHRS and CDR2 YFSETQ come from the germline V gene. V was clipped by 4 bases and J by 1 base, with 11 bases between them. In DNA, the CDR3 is TGCGCCAGCAGCACCACAGCGGGGAACACCGGGGAGCTGTTTTTT. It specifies CASSTTAGNTGELFF.

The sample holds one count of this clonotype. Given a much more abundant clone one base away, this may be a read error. CDR3 amino acids: CASSLAPGQGYEQYF. CDR3 coding DNA: TGTGCCAGCAGCTTAGCCCCGGGACAGGGCTACGAGCAGTACTTC. This chain links TRBV7-2 with TRBJ2-7; 9 nucleotides line up with TRBD1. CDR3 length: 15 amino acids. CDR1 is SGHTA and CDR2 is FQGNSA in the germline V gene. Trimming took 0 bases from V and 3 from J; bases not matched to a gene: 3.

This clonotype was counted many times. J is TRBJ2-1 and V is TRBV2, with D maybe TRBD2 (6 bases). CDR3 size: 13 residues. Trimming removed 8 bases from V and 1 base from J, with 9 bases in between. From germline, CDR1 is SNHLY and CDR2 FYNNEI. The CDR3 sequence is CASDRGSYNEQFF. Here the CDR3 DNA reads TGTGCCAGCGATCGGGGGTCCTACAATGAGCAGTTCTTC.

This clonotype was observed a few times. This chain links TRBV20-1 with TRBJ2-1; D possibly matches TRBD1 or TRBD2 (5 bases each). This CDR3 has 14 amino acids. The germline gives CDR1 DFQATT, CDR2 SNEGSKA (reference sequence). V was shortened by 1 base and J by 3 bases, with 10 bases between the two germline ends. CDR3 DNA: TGCAGTGCTAGAGCGGGACGGCACTACAATGAGCAGTTCTTC. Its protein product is CSARAGRHYNEQFF.

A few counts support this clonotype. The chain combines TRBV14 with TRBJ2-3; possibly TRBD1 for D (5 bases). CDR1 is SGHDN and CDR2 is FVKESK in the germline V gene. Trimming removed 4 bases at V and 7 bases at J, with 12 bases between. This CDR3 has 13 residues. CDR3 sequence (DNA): TGTGCCAGCAGCCGGGCAGGGCTCTATACGCAGTATTTT. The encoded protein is CASSRAGLYTQYF.

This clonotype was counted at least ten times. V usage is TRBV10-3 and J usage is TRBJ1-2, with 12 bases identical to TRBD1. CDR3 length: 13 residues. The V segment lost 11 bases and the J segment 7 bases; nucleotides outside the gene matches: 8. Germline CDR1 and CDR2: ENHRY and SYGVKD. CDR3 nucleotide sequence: TGTGCCGGTCACGGGACAGGGGGCGGTGGCTACACCTTC. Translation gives CAGHGTGGGGYTF.

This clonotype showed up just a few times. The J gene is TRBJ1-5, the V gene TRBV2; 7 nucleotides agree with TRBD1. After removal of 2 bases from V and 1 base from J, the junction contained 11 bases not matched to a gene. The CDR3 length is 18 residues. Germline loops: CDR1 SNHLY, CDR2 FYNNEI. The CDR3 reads CASSESRLAGGSNQPQHF. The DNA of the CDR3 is TGTGCCAGCAGTGAATCCAGGCTGGCAGGGGGGAGCAATCAGCCCCAGCATTTT.

The CDR3 protein is CASSTVDRRIGNEQFF. In DNA form, the CDR3 reads TGTGCCAGTAGTACAGTGGACAGGAGGATAGGCAATGAGCAGTTCTTC. The J gene is TRBJ2-1, the V gene TRBV19; 7 bases agree with TRBD1. From germline, CDR1 is LNHDA and CDR2 SQIVND (reference sequence). The V gene end was trimmed by 4 bases and the J gene end by 6 bases; junction bases not matched to a gene: 12. This CDR3 contains 16 residues.

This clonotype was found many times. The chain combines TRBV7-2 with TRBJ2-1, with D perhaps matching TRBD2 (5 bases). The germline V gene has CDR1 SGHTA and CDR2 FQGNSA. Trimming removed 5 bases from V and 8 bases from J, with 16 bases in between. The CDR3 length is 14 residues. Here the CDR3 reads CASSRSGIKDEQFF. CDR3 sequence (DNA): TGTGCCAGCAGCCGCAGCGGTATAAAGGATGAGCAGTTCTTC.

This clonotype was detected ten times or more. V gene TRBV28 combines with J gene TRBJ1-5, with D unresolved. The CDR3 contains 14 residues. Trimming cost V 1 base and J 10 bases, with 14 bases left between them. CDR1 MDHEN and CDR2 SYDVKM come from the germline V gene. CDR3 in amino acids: CASSLLGDNGPQHF. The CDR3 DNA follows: TGTGCCAGCAGTTTATTGGGTGACAATGGACCCCAGCATTTT.

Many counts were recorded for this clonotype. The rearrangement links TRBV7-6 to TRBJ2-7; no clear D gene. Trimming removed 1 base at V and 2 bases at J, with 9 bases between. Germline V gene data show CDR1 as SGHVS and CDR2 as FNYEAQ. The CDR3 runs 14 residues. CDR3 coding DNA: TGTGCCAGCAGCTTAGAGGATTTACCCTACGAGCAGTACTTC. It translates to CASSLEDLPYEQYF.

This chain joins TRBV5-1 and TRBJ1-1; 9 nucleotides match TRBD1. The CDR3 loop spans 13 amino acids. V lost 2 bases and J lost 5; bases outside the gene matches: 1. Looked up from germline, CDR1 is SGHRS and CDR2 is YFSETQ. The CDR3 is CASSFDRGTEAFF. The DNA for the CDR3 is TGCGCCAGCAGCTTCGACAGGGGGACTGAAGCTTTCTTT.

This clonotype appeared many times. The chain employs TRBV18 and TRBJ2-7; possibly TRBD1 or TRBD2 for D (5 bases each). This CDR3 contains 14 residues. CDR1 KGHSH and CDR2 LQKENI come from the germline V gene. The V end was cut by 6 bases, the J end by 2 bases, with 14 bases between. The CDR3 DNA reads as TGTGCCAGCTCGCTGGGACGGTTCACCTACGAGCAGTACTTC. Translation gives CASSLGRFTYEQYF.

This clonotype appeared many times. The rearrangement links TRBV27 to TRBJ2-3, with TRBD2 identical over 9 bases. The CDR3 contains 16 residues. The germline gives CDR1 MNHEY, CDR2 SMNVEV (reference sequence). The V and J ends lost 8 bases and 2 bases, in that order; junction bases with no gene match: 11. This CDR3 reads CASGYLPSGNTDTQYF. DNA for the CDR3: TGTGCCAGCGGATACCTCCCTAGCGGGAACACAGATACGCAGTATTTT.

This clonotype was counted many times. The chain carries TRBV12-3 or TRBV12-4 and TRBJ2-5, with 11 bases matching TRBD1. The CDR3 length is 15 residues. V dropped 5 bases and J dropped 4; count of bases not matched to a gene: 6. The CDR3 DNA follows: TGTGCCAGCAGTCCCGGGACAGGGGGTCTAGAGACCCAGTACTTC. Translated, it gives CASSPGTGGLETQYF.

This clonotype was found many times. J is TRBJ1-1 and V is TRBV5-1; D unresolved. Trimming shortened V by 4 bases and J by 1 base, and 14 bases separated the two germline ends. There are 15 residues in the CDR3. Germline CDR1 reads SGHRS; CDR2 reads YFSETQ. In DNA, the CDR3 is TGCGCCAGCAGCCTGGGCTGGGCTGGGAACACTGAAGCTTTCTTT. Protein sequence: CASSLGWAGNTEAFF.

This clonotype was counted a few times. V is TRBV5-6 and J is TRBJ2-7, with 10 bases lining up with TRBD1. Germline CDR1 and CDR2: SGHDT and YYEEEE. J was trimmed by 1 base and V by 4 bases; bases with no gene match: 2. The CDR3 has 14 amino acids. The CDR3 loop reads CASSEGQGSYEQYF. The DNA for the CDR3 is TGTGCCAGCAGCGAGGGACAGGGGTCCTACGAGCAGTACTTC.

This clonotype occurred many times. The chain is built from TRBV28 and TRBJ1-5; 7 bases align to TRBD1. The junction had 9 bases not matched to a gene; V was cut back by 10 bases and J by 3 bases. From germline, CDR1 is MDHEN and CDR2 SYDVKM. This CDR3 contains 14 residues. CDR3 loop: CATSTGVNNQPQHF. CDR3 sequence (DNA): TGTGCCACCTCTACAGGGGTTAACAATCAGCCCCAGCATTTT.

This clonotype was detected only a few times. The DNA for the CDR3 is TGTGCCAGCCTTCGGACAGGCACCTACGAGCAGTACTTC. Its translation: CASLRTGTYEQYF. The gene calls are TRBV6-1 and TRBJ2-7; 7 nucleotides line up with TRBD1. CDR3 length: 13 amino acids. In germline, CDR1 is MNHNS, CDR2 SASEGT. The V and J ends lost 8 bases and 2 bases, in that order; junction bases with no gene match: 6.

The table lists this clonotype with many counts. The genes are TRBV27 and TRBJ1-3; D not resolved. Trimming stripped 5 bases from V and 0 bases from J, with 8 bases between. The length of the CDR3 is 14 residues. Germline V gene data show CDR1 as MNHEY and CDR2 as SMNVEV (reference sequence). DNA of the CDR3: TGTGCCAGCAGTCACGTAAGCTCTGGAAACACCATATATTTT. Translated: CASSHVSSGNTIYF.

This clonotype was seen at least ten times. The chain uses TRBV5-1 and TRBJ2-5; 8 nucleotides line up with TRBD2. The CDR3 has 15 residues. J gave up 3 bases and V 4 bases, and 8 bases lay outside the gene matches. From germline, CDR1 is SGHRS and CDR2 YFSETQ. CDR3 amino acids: CASSLHGTSKETQYF. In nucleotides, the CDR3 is TGCGCCAGCAGCCTCCACGGGACTAGTAAAGAGACCCAGTACTTC.

The CDR3 is CASSSLGGAYNEQFF. The DNA for the CDR3 is TGTGCCAGCAGCTCGCTGGGCGGGGCGTACAATGAGCAGTTCTTC. The rearrangement joins TRBV7-2 to TRBJ2-1; D possibly corresponds to TRBD2 (6 bases). The CDR3 sequence is 15 residues long. Germline V gene sequence: CDR1 SGHTA, CDR2 FQGNSA. With 4 bases removed from V and 4 bases from J, the gap between germline ends came to 14 bases.

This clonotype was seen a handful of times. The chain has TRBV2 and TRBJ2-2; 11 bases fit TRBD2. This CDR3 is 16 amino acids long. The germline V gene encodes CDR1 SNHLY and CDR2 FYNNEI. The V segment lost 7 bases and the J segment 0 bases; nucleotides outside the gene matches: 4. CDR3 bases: TGTGCCAGCACGCGACTAGCGGGATCGAACACCGGGGAGCTGTTTTTT. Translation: CASTRLAGSNTGELFF.

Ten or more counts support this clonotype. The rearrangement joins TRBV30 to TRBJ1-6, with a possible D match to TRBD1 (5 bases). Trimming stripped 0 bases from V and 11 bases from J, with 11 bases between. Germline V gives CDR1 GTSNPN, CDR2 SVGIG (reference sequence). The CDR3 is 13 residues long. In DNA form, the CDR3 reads TGTGCCTGGAGTGTCGGTGAGGGGACACCCCTCCACTTT. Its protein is CAWSVGEGTPLHF.

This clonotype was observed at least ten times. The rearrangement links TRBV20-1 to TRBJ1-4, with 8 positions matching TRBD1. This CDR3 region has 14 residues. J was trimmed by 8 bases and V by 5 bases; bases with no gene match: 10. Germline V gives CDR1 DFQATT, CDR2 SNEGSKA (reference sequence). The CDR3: CSAPHPYRGEKLFF. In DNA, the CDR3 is TGCAGTGCTCCACACCCCTACAGGGGGGAAAAACTGTTTTTT.

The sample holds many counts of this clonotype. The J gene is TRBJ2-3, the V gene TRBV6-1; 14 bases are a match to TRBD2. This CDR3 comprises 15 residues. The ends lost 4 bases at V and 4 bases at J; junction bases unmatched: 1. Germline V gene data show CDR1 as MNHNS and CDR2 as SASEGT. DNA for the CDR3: TGTGCCAGCAGTGGACTAGCGGGGGGGCCAGATACGCAGTATTTT. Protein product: CASSGLAGGPDTQYF.